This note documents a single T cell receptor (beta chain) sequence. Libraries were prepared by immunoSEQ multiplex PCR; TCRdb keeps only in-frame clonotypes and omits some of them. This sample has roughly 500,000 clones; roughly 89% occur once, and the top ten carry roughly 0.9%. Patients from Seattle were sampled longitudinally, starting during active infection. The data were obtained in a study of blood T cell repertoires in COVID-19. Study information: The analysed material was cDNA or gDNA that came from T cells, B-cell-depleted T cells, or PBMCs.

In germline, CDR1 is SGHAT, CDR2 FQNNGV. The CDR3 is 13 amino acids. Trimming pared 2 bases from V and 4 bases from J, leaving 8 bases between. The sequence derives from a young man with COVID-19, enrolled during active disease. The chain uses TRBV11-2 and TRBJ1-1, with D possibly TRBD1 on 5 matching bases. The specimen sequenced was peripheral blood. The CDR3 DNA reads TGTGCCAGCAGCTTACAGGGTGGCACTGAAGCTTTCTTT. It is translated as CASSLQGGTEAFF.